The TCR beta chain under discussion was sequenced for a study of T cells expressing NK-cell markers. TCRdb processed the 5' RACE reads again and assigns one entry to each CDR3 protein, with no DNA. The sample totals around 550,000 distinct CDR3 sequences. Germline-derived CDR1 and CDR2 are SGHRS and YFSETQ. This CDR3 has 14 amino acids. The TCR was taken from a man between 18 and 35 years old in good health. The genes are TRBV5-1 and TRBJ2-1; TCRdb selects TRBD2, and the lack of DNA leaves this call unchecked. Sequenced input: blood T cells: a sorted CD56 or NKG2C T cell subset, CD4+ or CD8+ T cells, or bulk PBMC T cells (not recorded which). CDR3 sequence: CASSPGLAYHEQFF. Complete variable domain (other parts from reference TRBV5-1 and TRBJ2-1): KAGVTQTPRYLIKTRGQQVTLSCSPISGHRSVSWYQQTPGQGLQFLFEYFSETQRNKGNFPGRFSGRQFSNSRSEMNVSTLELGDSALYLCASSPGLAYHEQFFGPGTRLTVL.